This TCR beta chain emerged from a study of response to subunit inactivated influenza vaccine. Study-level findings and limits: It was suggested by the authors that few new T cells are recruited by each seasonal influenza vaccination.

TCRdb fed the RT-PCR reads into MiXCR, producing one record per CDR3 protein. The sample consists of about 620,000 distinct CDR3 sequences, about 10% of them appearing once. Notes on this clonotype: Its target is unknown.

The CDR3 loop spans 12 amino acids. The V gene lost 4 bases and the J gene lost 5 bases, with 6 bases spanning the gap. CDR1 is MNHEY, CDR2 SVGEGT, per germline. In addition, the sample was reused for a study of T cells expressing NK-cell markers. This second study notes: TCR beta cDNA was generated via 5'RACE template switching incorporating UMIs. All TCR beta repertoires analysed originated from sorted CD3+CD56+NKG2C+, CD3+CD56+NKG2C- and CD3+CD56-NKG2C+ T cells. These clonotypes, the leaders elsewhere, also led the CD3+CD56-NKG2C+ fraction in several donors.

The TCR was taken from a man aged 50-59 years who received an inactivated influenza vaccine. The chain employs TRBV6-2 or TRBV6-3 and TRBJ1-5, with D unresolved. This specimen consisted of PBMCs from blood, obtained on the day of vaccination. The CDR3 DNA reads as TGTGCCAGCAGTTCTGGGTATCAGCCCCAGCATTTT. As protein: CASSSGYQPQHF.